The 27 T cell receptor beta chains given below trace back to one sample, sequenced in a study of T cells in Graves' hyperthyroidism and ophthalmopathy. TCR beta CDR3 region amplification was performed from RNA transcripts. TCR CDR3 underwent first-round RT-PCR with the HTBI primer set. From the multiplex PCR reads, TCRdb called clonotypes with MiXCR, one entry per CDR3 protein. The data hold around 660,000 distinct CDR3 sequences, with 40% to 55% observed a single time. Sequences were obtained from peripheral blood or thyroid tissue (not recorded which). All receptors come from an adult man with Graves' disease, either hyperthyroidism or ophthalmopathy (not recorded which).

This chain uses TRBV7-9 with TRBJ1-1; D may be TRBD1 (5 bases). Germline CDR1 SEHNR, CDR2 FQNEAQ (reference sequence). The CDR3 runs to 20 residues. V shed 3 bases and J shed 0 bases, with 26 bases lying between them. This chain's CDR3 is CASSFVARLGLGVVNTEAFF. Here the CDR3 DNA reads TGTGCCAGCAGCTTCGTTGCGAGGCTGGGACTGGGGGTCGTGAACACTGAAGCTTTCTTT.

This clonotype occurred many times. The V gene is TRBV19, the J gene TRBJ2-7; no clear D. V dropped 3 bases and J dropped 3 bases, with 9 bases sitting between them. Germline V lookup: CDR1 LNHDA, CDR2 SQIVND (reference sequence). This CDR3 is built from 13 residues. In DNA, the CDR3 is TGTGCCAGTAGTATTAGGCCGCTCTACGAGCAGTACTTC. Amino acid sequence: CASSIRPLYEQYF.

This clonotype was detected many times. The chain uses TRBV20-1 and TRBJ2-6, with TRBD1 matching 7 bases. Trimming removed 4 bases from V and 0 bases from J; junction bases left unmatched: 3. From germline, CDR1 is DFQATT and CDR2 SNEGSKA (reference sequence). The CDR3 extends over 15 amino acids. The CDR3 protein is CSAIGTASGANVLTF. The CDR3 bases are TGCAGTGCTATTGGGACAGCCTCTGGGGCCAACGTCCTGACTTTC.

This chain links TRBV2 with TRBJ1-2; the match to TRBD1 covers 7 bases. The J segment lost 0 bases and the V segment lost 8 bases, leaving 6 bases of the junction unmatched. Per the germline V gene, CDR1 is SNHLY and CDR2 is FYNNEI. This CDR3 contains 14 residues. The CDR3 DNA reads TGTGCCAGCGAAGGACAGGCCGCTAACTATGGCTACACCTTC. This sequence encodes CASEGQAANYGYTF.

This clonotype was counted ten times or more. The V and J genes are TRBV15 and TRBJ1-5; D ambiguous. Trimming removed 0 bases at V and 4 bases at J, with 10 bases between. Germline-derived CDR1 and CDR2 are LNHNV and YYDKDF (reference sequence). This CDR3 has 15 residues. The CDR3: CATSRDIRGNQPQHF. The CDR3 coding sequence is TGTGCCACCAGCAGAGATATTCGGGGAAATCAGCCCCAGCATTTT.

The chain joins TRBV11-3 to TRBJ1-1; no clear D. This CDR3 comprises 12 residues. Between the trimmed V and J ends, which lost 5 bases and 7 bases, there was a span of 11 bases. Germline V gives CDR1 SGHNT, CDR2 YENEEA. The CDR3 bases are TGTGCCAGCAGCCGAGGAGGCGGTGAAGCTTTCTTT. Its translation: CASSRGGGEAFF.

Worth noting for this clonotype: The conserved phenylalanine or tryptophan normally closing the CDR3 is absent here, so this likely arose from a read error. It is unclear where the CDR3 begins or ends on the DNA, so no DNA is shown, and the CDR3 is as TCRdb lists it. CDR3 loop: CASSPGDSPLHFL. The chain carries TRBV7-8 and TRBJ1-6; the table gives TRBD1 as D, unverified against the DNA. The CDR3 is made up of 13 amino acids, end residues included. CDR1 and CDR2 (germline): SGHVS, FQNEAQ.

This clonotype was seen at least ten times. The chain recombines TRBV7-9 with TRBJ1-1; D not resolved. Germline CDR1 is SEHNR and CDR2 is FQNEAQ (reference sequence). V lost 4 bases to trimming and J lost 3 bases, with 9 bases between them. CDR3 length: 13 amino acids. The CDR3: CASSSPQDTEAFF. DNA of the CDR3: TGTGCCAGCAGCTCCCCTCAGGACACTGAAGCTTTCTTT.

This clonotype has more than one count but fewer than ten. This chain links TRBV2 with TRBJ1-2; perhaps TRBD1 as D (6 bases). Trimming removed 5 bases at V and 7 bases at J, with 17 bases between. Germline V gene sequence: CDR1 SNHLY, CDR2 FYNNEI. The CDR3 covers 14 residues. CDR3 region: CASSSTTGNAGYTF. As DNA, the CDR3 is TGTGCCAGCAGTTCGACGACAGGTAATGCTGGCTACACCTTC.

The chain uses TRBV25-1 and TRBJ1-1; the D gene is possibly TRBD1 (5 bases). The CDR3 loop spans 14 amino acids. Germline V gene data show CDR1 as MGHDK and CDR2 as SYGVNS. V was trimmed by 11 bases and J by 7 bases, leaving 23 bases between them. The CDR3 DNA reads TGTGCCTGGAGTGTACAAAGGGGAATTGGTGAAGCTTTCTTT. As protein: CAWSVQRGIGEAFF.

The chain uses TRBV7-8 and TRBJ2-5; 12 bases are a match to TRBD2. The germline CDR1 and CDR2 sequences are SGHVS and FQNEAQ. V shed 2 bases, J shed 4 bases, and the junction held 5 bases outside the gene matches. This CDR3 region has 16 residues. The chain's CDR3 is CASSLPGLAGLETQYF. CDR3 bases: TGTGCCAGCAGCTTACCCGGACTAGCGGGATTAGAGACCCAGTACTTC. Combining the CDR3 with reference TRBV7-8 and TRBJ2-5 gives the whole variable domain GAGVSQSPRYKVAKRGQDVALRCDPISGHVSLFWYQQALGQGPEFLTYFQNEAQLDKSGLPSDRFFAERPEGSVSTLKIQRTQQEDSAVYLCASSLPGLAGLETQYFGPGTRLLVL.

This clonotype has only a few counts. The chain has TRBV2 and TRBJ1-1; D not resolved. In germline, CDR1 is SNHLY, CDR2 FYNNEI. Trimming took off 8 bases at V and 6 bases at J, with 19 bases between the two ends. The CDR3 sequence is 14 residues long. The DNA for the CDR3 is TGTGCCAGCCCTCTGAGAGGGCAACTGCCTGAAGCTTTCTTT. This encodes CASPLRGQLPEAFF.

This clonotype was found a few times. CDR3 nucleotide sequence: TGTGCCAGCAGTTCGACAGGGGAGTACTATGGCTACACCTTC. This translates into CASSSTGEYYGYTF. The chain carries TRBV6-6 and TRBJ1-2; 8 nucleotides match TRBD1. With V trimmed by 4 bases and J by 3 bases, 4 bases remained unmatched. The CDR3 is 14 residues long. Germline V gene sequence: CDR1 MNHNY, CDR2 SVGAGI (reference sequence).

The chain uses TRBV2 and TRBJ1-2; TRBD1 matches 7 bases. Germline V gene data show CDR1 as SNHLY and CDR2 as FYNNEI. J lost 3 bases, V lost 8 bases, and 9 bases had no gene match. The CDR3 runs 14 residues. DNA for the CDR3: TGTGCCAGCTCACGCCAACAGGGGTACTATGGCTACACCTTC. This encodes CASSRQQGYYGYTF.

This clonotype was observed at least ten times. V usage is TRBV10-3 and J usage is TRBJ1-2; perhaps TRBD1 as D (5 bases). V lost 6 bases and J 4 bases, leaving 9 bases between the germline ends. This CDR3 is 12 amino acids long. Germline loops: CDR1 ENHRY, CDR2 SYGVKD. The CDR3 here is CAIRGTSYGYTF. The CDR3 coding sequence is TGTGCCATCAGGGGGACCTCCTATGGCTACACCTTC.

The sample holds one count of this clonotype. One base away lies a much larger clone, so this may be a sequencing read error. This chain connects TRBV7-3 to TRBJ1-6; D might be TRBD1 (5 bases). The CDR3 totals 15 residues. CDR1 is SGHTA and CDR2 is FQGTGA in the germline V gene. Trimming left V 5 bases short and J 6 bases short, with 14 bases between. CDR3 in amino acids: CASSPGLGCNSPLHF. The CDR3 coding sequence is TGTGCCAGCAGCCCGGGACTGGGGTGTAATTCACCCCTCCACTTT.

This rearrangement joins TRBV13 to TRBJ1-1; no clear D gene. The V end was cut by 0 bases, the J end by 6 bases, with 11 bases between. Germline V gene data show CDR1 as PRHDT and CDR2 as FYEKMQ (reference sequence). This CDR3 is 14 amino acids long. CDR3 amino acids: CASSLGTAKPEAFF. CDR3 nucleotide sequence: TGTGCCAGCAGCTTAGGTACGGCAAAACCTGAAGCTTTCTTT.

The rearrangement joins TRBV30 to TRBJ1-6; perhaps TRBD1 as D (6 bases). Germline V gives CDR1 GTSNPN, CDR2 SVGIG (reference sequence). CDR3 length: 13 residues. The V gene lost 1 base and the J gene lost 7 bases, with 8 bases spanning the gap. The CDR3 DNA follows: TGTGCCTGGAGTGGACAGGCCAATTCACCCCTCCACTTT. Translated, it gives CAWSGQANSPLHF. Full variable domain (outside the CDR3, taken from reference TRBV30 and TRBJ1-6): SQTIHQWPATLVQPVGSPLSLECTVEGTSNPNLYWYRQAAGRGLQLLFYSVGIGQISSEVPQNLSASRPQDRQFILSSKKLLLSDSGFYLCAWSGQANSPLHFGNGTRLTVT.

The chain couples TRBV2 to TRBJ2-7; TRBD2 matches 11 bases. The CDR3 has 16 residues. Looked up from germline, CDR1 is SNHLY and CDR2 is FYNNEI. V lost 6 bases to trimming and J lost 0 bases; unmatched junction nucleotides: 7. The CDR3 spells CASSGGLADSSYEQYF. As DNA, the CDR3 is TGTGCCAGCAGCGGGGGACTAGCGGACTCCTCCTACGAGCAGTACTTC.

This clonotype appeared many times. The chain joins TRBV5-1 to TRBJ1-6, with TRBD1 as a possible D gene (5 bases). The CDR3 covers 13 residues. Trimming removed 0 bases from V and 9 bases from J, with 7 bases in between. Germline V lookup: CDR1 SGHRS, CDR2 YFSETQ. CDR3 bases: TGCGCCAGCAGCTTGGATACAGGTTCACCCCTCCACTTT. It specifies CASSLDTGSPLHF.

This clonotype was counted a few times. The CDR3 region is CASSYYPGGRNTEAFF. CDR3 in DNA: TGTGCCAGCAGTTACTATCCGGGGGGGAGGAACACTGAAGCTTTCTTT. This rearrangement joins TRBV6-6 to TRBJ1-1, with D possibly being TRBD1 (5 bases). Germline V gene sequence: CDR1 MNHNY, CDR2 SVGAGI (reference sequence). V was cut by 1 base and J by 1 base, with 13 bases left in between. This CDR3 has 16 amino acids.

V gene TRBV7-2 combines with J gene TRBJ2-5, with 7 bases fitting TRBD1. Germline CDR1 SGHTA, CDR2 FQGNSA. This CDR3 has 15 amino acids. Losses at the gene ends were 1 base for V and 5 bases for J; bases not matched to a gene: 7. CDR3 amino acids: CASSLGGTASETQYF. The CDR3 DNA reads as TGTGCCAGCAGCTTAGGGGGGACAGCCTCGGAGACCCAGTACTTC.

The genes are TRBV29-1 and TRBJ1-2, with 9 bases aligning to TRBD1. With V trimmed by 8 bases and J by 4 bases, 11 bases remained unmatched. Per germline, CDR1 SQVTM and CDR2 ANQGSEA. The CDR3 is made up of 14 amino acids. The CDR3 sequence is CSSSGTGSIYGYTF. The CDR3 region has the DNA TGCAGCTCAAGCGGGACAGGGTCGATCTATGGCTACACCTTC.

This chain joins TRBV2 and TRBJ1-6, with a possible D match to TRBD1 (5 bases). The germline gives CDR1 SNHLY, CDR2 FYNNEI. Trimming took 5 bases from V and 5 from J, leaving 13 bases between them. The CDR3 sequence is 15 residues long. CDR3 nucleotides: TGTGCCAGCAGTCCCGCCCGGGGGGATAATTCACCCCTCCACTTT. Translation: CASSPARGDNSPLHF.

This chain links TRBV11-1 with TRBJ2-5; possibly TRBD1 or TRBD2 for D (6 bases each). Germline CDR1 is SGHAT and CDR2 is FQDESV (reference sequence). Trimming took 5 bases from V and 5 from J, leaving 15 bases between them. CDR3 length: 14 amino acids. DNA for the CDR3: TGTGCCAGCAGCCCCCCCTTGGGGGGCGAGACCCAGTACTTC. Its translation is CASSPPLGGETQYF.

This clonotype was found a few times. The CDR3 sequence is CASSLAPHSSGANVLTF. CDR3 DNA: TGCGCCAGCAGCTTGGCACCCCATAGCTCTGGGGCCAACGTCCTGACTTTC. The chain employs TRBV5-1 and TRBJ2-6, with D hard to call. This CDR3 region has 17 residues. Germline CDR1 SGHRS, CDR2 YFSETQ. V shed 0 bases and J shed 0 bases, with 10 bases lying between them. Based on the CDR3 plus reference TRBV5-1 and TRBJ2-6, the full variable domain is KAGVTQTPRYLIKTRGQQVTLSCSPISGHRSVSWYQQTPGQGLQFLFEYFSETQRNKGNFPGRFSGRQFSNSRSEMNVSTLELGDSALYLCASSLAPHSSGANVLTFGAGSRLTVL.

This clonotype was seen a handful of times. The chain couples TRBV2 to TRBJ1-1, with 9 bases lining up with TRBD1. V dropped 10 bases and J dropped 5; count of bases not matched to a gene: 8. From germline, CDR1 is SNHLY and CDR2 FYNNEI. The CDR3 loop spans 13 amino acids. CDR3 protein: CANNPGTGTEAFF. In DNA, the CDR3 is TGTGCCAACAATCCCGGGACAGGGACTGAAGCTTTCTTT.